These 24 T cell receptor beta chains share one sample of origin, sequenced in a study of spatial heterogeneity in lung cancer. TCRdb recomputed calls from the 5' RACE reads with MiXCR, one row per CDR3 protein. The table shows about 2,800 distinct CDR3 sequences, with under 40% occurring only once. Time point indicated: sample taken at primary tumor resection. In each case, whole RNA from tumor, nontumor lung or frozen PBMC was sequenced unsorted. Sequenced here: PBMCs, sampled at surgery. The receptors originated from a male donor with early-stage non-small cell lung cancer.

This clonotype was seen repeatedly, ten times or more. The chain combines TRBV20-1 with TRBJ2-7, with 11 positions matching TRBD2. This CDR3 comprises 14 residues. The junction had 6 bases not matched to a gene; V was cut back by 6 bases and J by 2 bases. Per germline, CDR1 DFQATT and CDR2 SNEGSKA (reference sequence). The CDR3 protein is CSATTSGAAYEQYF. In nucleotides, the CDR3 is TGCAGTGCCACGACTAGCGGGGCCGCCTACGAGCAGTACTTC.

The rearrangement uses TRBV9 and TRBJ2-2; possible D gene TRBD2, 5 bases. The V end was cut by 3 bases, the J end by 2 bases, with 8 bases between. Germline lookup yields CDR1 SGDLS and CDR2 YYNGEE. The CDR3 extends over 14 amino acids. CDR3 protein: CASSGRTNTGELFF. Here the CDR3 DNA reads TGTGCCAGCAGCGGGAGGACCAACACCGGGGAGCTGTTTTTT.

This clonotype is labeled as large (0.1 to 1%). The rearrangement joins TRBV27 to TRBJ2-1; D unresolved. From germline, CDR1 is MNHEY and CDR2 SMNVEV (reference sequence). The CDR3 consists of 14 residues. Trimming cost V 5 bases and J 4 bases, with 12 bases left between them. CDR3 sequence: CASSPSTGYNEQFF. CDR3 in DNA: TGTGCCAGCAGTCCAAGTACTGGTTACAATGAGCAGTTCTTC.

This clonotype was recorded many times. This chain links TRBV11-2 with TRBJ2-7, with 10 bases fitting TRBD1. V was pared by 5 bases and J by 4 bases, with 5 bases of the junction left unmatched. This CDR3 is 14 amino acids long. CDR1 SGHAT and CDR2 FQNNGV come from the germline V gene. The CDR3: CASSAGTGAYEQYF. In DNA form, the CDR3 reads TGTGCCAGCAGCGCAGGGACAGGGGCGTACGAGCAGTACTTC.

This clonotype was observed a few times. This CDR3 reads CASQAPNTDTQYF. CDR3 bases: TGTGCCAGCCAGGCCCCTAACACAGATACGCAGTATTTT. The rearrangement uses TRBV28 and TRBJ2-3; D remains ambiguous. The CDR3 consists of 13 residues. The germline V and J ends were trimmed by 8 bases and 2 bases, with 11 bases remaining between them. Germline CDR1 is MDHEN and CDR2 is SYDVKM. Variable domain in full (rest from reference TRBV28 and TRBJ2-3): DVKVTQSSRYLVKRTGEKVFLECVQDMDHENMFWYRQDPGLGLRLIYFSYDVKMKEKGDIPEGYSVSREKKERFSLILESASTNQTSMYLCASQAPNTDTQYFGPGTRLTVL.

This clonotype occurred a few times. This chain links TRBV4-1 with TRBJ2-5, with 8 bases identical to TRBD1. The germline V gene has CDR1 MGHRA and CDR2 YSYEKL. The CDR3 is 18 residues long. V dropped 0 bases and J dropped 3; count of bases not matched to a gene: 12. CDR3 loop: CASSQDYPSGQAKETQYF. CDR3 nucleotides: TGCGCCAGCAGCCAAGATTACCCATCGGGACAGGCCAAAGAGACCCAGTACTTC.

This chain connects TRBV29-1 to TRBJ2-1, with 8 positions matching TRBD2. The CDR3 consists of 14 residues. Germline loops: CDR1 SQVTM, CDR2 ANQGSEA. Trimming took 7 bases from V and 5 from J; bases not matched to a gene: 10. This CDR3 reads CSERTSGNNNEQFF. CDR3 in DNA: TGCAGCGAGAGAACTAGCGGCAACAACAATGAGCAGTTCTTC.

This clonotype showed up just a few times. The chain carries TRBV7-9 and TRBJ1-5; no reliable D call. This CDR3 is built from 14 residues. Trimming removed 4 bases at V and 4 bases at J, with 11 bases between. The germline gives CDR1 SEHNR, CDR2 FQNEAQ (reference sequence). Here the CDR3 reads CASSSLDTNQPQHF. The CDR3 DNA follows: TGTGCCAGCAGCTCCCTTGACACGAATCAGCCCCAGCATTTT.

V usage is TRBV3-1 and J usage is TRBJ1-1, with 12 bases matching TRBD1. Germline trimming cut 4 bases from V and 4 bases from J; bases unmatched to any gene: 10. The CDR3 totals 17 residues. CDR1 and CDR2 (germline): LGHDT, YNNKEL (reference sequence). The CDR3 reads CASSLGTGGLLGTEAFF. CDR3 coding DNA: TGTGCCAGCAGCCTTGGGACAGGGGGCTTGTTGGGCACTGAAGCTTTCTTT.

CDR3 in amino acids: CASSPPAGRETQYF. Written as DNA, the CDR3 is TGTGCCAGCAGCCCACCCGCGGGAAGAGAGACCCAGTACTTC. The chain uses TRBV7-9 and TRBJ2-5, with D possibly being TRBD2 (6 bases). V was pared by 5 bases and J by 4 bases, with 14 bases between. Germline values: CDR1 SEHNR, CDR2 FQNEAQ (reference sequence). This CDR3 is 14 amino acids long.

Details on this clonotype: A much larger clone is a single base away; this may be a read error. The J gene is TRBJ1-1, the V gene TRBV16; a weak D match, TRBD1 (6 bases). CDR3 length: 14 residues. CDR1 is KGHSY, CDR2 FQNENV, per germline. CDR3 bases: TGTGCCAGCGGCCAATCGATATGGGGGCCTGAAGCTTTCTTT. This sequence encodes CASGQSIWGPEAFF. Full variable domain (remainder filled in from reference TRBV16 and TRBJ1-1): GEEVAQTPKHLVRGEGQKAKLYCAPIKGHSYVFWYQQVLKNEFKFLISFQNENVFDETGMPKERFSAKCLPNSPCSLEIQATKLEDSAVYFCASGQSIWGPEAFFGQGTRLTVV.

This chain uses TRBV7-2 with TRBJ1-2; no reliable D call. Germline-derived CDR1 and CDR2 are SGHTA and FQGNSA. The V gene lost 5 bases and the J gene lost 2 bases, with 18 bases spanning the gap. The CDR3 runs 16 residues. CDR3 bases: TGTGCCAGCAGCCCCTCAAAGGGAGTCCTAAACTATGGCTACACCTTC. Protein sequence: CASSPSKGVLNYGYTF.

This clonotype was counted many times. The chain combines TRBV7-2 with TRBJ2-3, with TRBD2 matching over 8 bases. Germline V gives CDR1 SGHTA, CDR2 FQGNSA. V was pared by 1 base and J by 0 bases, with 9 bases of the junction left unmatched. The CDR3 consists of 18 residues. The chain's CDR3 is CASSLGLGGGSSTDTQYF. The CDR3 DNA is TGTGCCAGCAGCTTAGGTCTTGGCGGGGGGTCGAGCACAGATACGCAGTATTTT.

The table lists this clonotype with many counts. The chain joins TRBV6-4 to TRBJ2-1; TRBD2 matches at 9 bases. There are 15 residues in the CDR3. The germline V gene encodes CDR1 MRHNA and CDR2 SNTAGT. Germline trimming cut 0 bases from V and 6 bases from J; bases unmatched to any gene: 3. The CDR3 loop is CASSDSTSGSNEQFF. CDR3 coding DNA: TGTGCCAGCAGTGACTCGACTAGCGGAAGCAATGAGCAGTTCTTC.

The chain combines TRBV20-1 with TRBJ1-2, with D unresolved. Trimming took 0 bases from V and 4 from J, leaving 12 bases between them. Germline V gene data show CDR1 as DFQATT and CDR2 as SNEGSKA (reference sequence). This CDR3 comprises 14 residues. This chain's CDR3 is CSARDRVGPYGYTF. The CDR3 DNA sequence: TGCAGTGCTAGAGATCGAGTAGGTCCCTATGGCTACACCTTC.

In its sample, this clonotype is medium-sized. This chain uses TRBV20-1 with TRBJ1-4; 7 bases align to TRBD1. CDR3 length equals 20 residues. Losses at the gene ends were 1 base for V and 7 bases for J; bases not matched to a gene: 24. Germline CDR1 reads DFQATT; CDR2 reads SNEGSKA (reference sequence). The CDR3 nucleotides are TGCAGTGCTAGAGTCACACCCCACCGACTACAGGGGCGCTGGGGTGAAAAACTGTTTTTT. It encodes CSARVTPHRLQGRWGEKLFF.

This chain uses TRBV11-2 with TRBJ2-2; D is possibly TRBD1 (5 bases). Trimming shortened V by 4 bases and J by 1 base, and 13 bases separated the two germline ends. This CDR3 is built from 16 residues. Germline V gives CDR1 SGHAT, CDR2 FQNNGV. CDR3: CASSSRGWENTGELFF. The DNA of the CDR3 is TGTGCCAGCAGCTCAAGGGGATGGGAGAACACCGGGGAGCTGTTTTTT.

This clonotype came up many times. J is TRBJ2-7 and V is TRBV5-1; 8 bases agree with TRBD1. From germline, CDR1 is SGHRS and CDR2 YFSETQ. Trimming took 2 bases from V and 6 from J; bases not matched to a gene: 7. The CDR3 totals 14 residues. The CDR3 spells CASSFMDRDAEQYF. The CDR3 DNA sequence: TGCGCCAGCAGCTTTATGGACAGGGACGCCGAGCAGTACTTC.

The chain links TRBV7-2 to TRBJ2-7, with D possibly TRBD1 on 6 matching bases. V lost 0 bases and J 3 bases, leaving 9 bases between the germline ends. CDR1 SGHTA and CDR2 FQGNSA come from the germline V gene. The CDR3 is 14 amino acids. CDR3 region: CASSLAPGDYEQYF. CDR3 nucleotides: TGTGCCAGCAGCTTAGCTCCAGGGGACTACGAGCAGTACTTC.

Judged by abundance, this clonotype is medium-sized. The rearrangement joins TRBV24-1 to TRBJ1-3, with D tentatively TRBD1 (5 bases). Per germline, CDR1 KGHDR and CDR2 SFDVKD. This CDR3 contains 17 residues. V was pared by 4 bases and J by 0 bases, with 15 bases between. CDR3 residues: CATSDELQVGSGNTIYF. CDR3 DNA: TGTGCCACCAGTGACGAACTACAGGTTGGCTCTGGAAACACCATATATTTT.

This clonotype is labeled as medium-sized. The chain joins TRBV29-1 to TRBJ2-1; either TRBD1 or TRBD2 may fit D (5 bases each). The V gene's germline CDR1 is SQVTM and CDR2 ANQGSEA. The CDR3 covers 14 residues. The V gene lost 1 base and the J gene lost 7 bases, with 14 bases spanning the gap. The CDR3 here is CSVEAGTLGNEQFF. The CDR3 coding sequence is TGCAGCGTTGAAGCGGGGACGCTCGGGAATGAGCAGTTCTTC.

V usage is TRBV6-2 or TRBV6-3 and J usage is TRBJ2-5, with D hard to call. The germline V gene has CDR1 MNHEY and CDR2 SVGEGT. There are 11 residues in the CDR3. Trimming cost V 7 bases and J 7 bases, with 10 bases left between them. The CDR3 protein is CASNDMGTQYF. The CDR3 nucleotides are TGTGCCAGCAACGACATGGGGACCCAGTACTTC.

The rearrangement links TRBV6-1 to TRBJ2-1; D gene ambiguous. CDR3 length: 15 amino acids. Germline CDR1 reads MNHNS; CDR2 reads SASEGT. Trimming removed 3 bases from V and 10 bases from J, with 19 bases in between. The DNA of the CDR3 is TGTGCCAGCAGTGATTCGGACGGTACCGCCGACGAGCAGTTCTTC. Encoded protein: CASSDSDGTADEQFF.

There are a few counts of this clonotype. The rearrangement joins TRBV20-1 to TRBJ2-2; maybe TRBD2 (6 bases). Germline V gene data show CDR1 as DFQATT and CDR2 as SNEGSKA (reference sequence). CDR3 length: 14 amino acids. The V end lost 7 bases, the J end lost 1 base, and 13 bases lay between the germline ends. CDR3 in DNA: TGCAGTGTCGCTGCGGGACTGAACACCGGGGAGCTGTTTTTT. This translates into CSVAAGLNTGELFF.